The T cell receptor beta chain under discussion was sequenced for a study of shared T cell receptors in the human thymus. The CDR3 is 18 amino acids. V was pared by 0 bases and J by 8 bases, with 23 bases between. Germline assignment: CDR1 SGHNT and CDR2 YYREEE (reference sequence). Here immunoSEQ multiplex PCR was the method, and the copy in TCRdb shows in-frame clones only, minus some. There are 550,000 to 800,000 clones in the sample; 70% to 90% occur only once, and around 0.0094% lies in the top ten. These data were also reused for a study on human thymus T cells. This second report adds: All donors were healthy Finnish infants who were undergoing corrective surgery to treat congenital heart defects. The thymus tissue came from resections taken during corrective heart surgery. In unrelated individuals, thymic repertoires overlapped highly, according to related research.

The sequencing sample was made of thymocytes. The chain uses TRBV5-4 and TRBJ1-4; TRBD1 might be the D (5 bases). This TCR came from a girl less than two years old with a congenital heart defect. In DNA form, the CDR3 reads TGTGCCAGCAGCTTGGCCGGGTTTAAGGGGCCCAGGAGAGAAAAACTGTTTTTT. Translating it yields CASSLAGFKGPRREKLFF.